Below are 22 T cell receptor beta chains sequenced from a single sample in a study of cytomegalovirus exposure and HLA in healthy donors. 60 Vbeta and 13 Jbeta primers were used in PCR. Sequencing used immunoSEQ multiplex PCR; TCRdb keeps in-frame clones, though not all of them. The table lists over 120,000 clones, 80% to 85% of them singletons. Sequenced sample: PBMCs. The receptor source for this set is a woman aged 25 to 39 in good health and CMV-seronegative.

The rearrangement uses TRBV5-1 and TRBJ2-3; perhaps TRBD1 as D (6 bases). V shed 0 bases and J shed 0 bases, with 8 bases lying between them. There are 15 residues in the CDR3. From germline, CDR1 is SGHRS and CDR2 YFSETQ. The CDR3 reads CASSLGTASTDTQYF. For the CDR3, the DNA is TGCGCCAGCAGCTTGGGGACAGCTAGCACAGATACGCAGTATTTT.

Regarding this clone: A read error may produce the germline difference seen at one junction end. The chain joins TRBV7-9 to TRBJ2-7; 11 nucleotides match TRBD2. The CDR3 runs 18 residues. Germline CDR1 and CDR2: SEHNR and FQNEAQ (reference sequence). CDR3 residues: CSSSLVIRTLAGVAEQYF. CDR3 nucleotide sequence: TGTTCCAGCAGCTTGGTGATCAGGACACTAGCGGGAGTTGCTGAGCAGTACTTC.

This chain connects TRBV7-9 to TRBJ2-1; no definite D call. Trimming pared 5 bases from V and 5 bases from J, leaving 10 bases between. CDR3 length: 13 residues. Per the germline V gene, CDR1 is SEHNR and CDR2 is FQNEAQ (reference sequence). The CDR3: CASSPSANNEQFF. CDR3 bases: TGTGCCAGCAGCCCCAGCGCCAACAATGAGCAGTTCTTC.

J is TRBJ1-2 and V is TRBV28; no reliable D call. CDR1 is MDHEN and CDR2 is SYDVKM in the germline V gene. V gave up 2 bases and J gave up 5 bases, with 9 bases separating them. The CDR3 length is 13 residues. The CDR3 sequence is CASSLREGYGYTF. As DNA, the CDR3 is TGTGCCAGCAGTTTACGGGAAGGGTATGGCTACACCTTC.

V is TRBV7-2 and J is TRBJ2-1; D is unresolved. V was shortened by 4 bases and J by 9 bases, with 16 bases between the two germline ends. Germline V gene sequence: CDR1 SGHTA, CDR2 FQGNSA. The CDR3 covers 14 residues. This CDR3 is CASSSPGRVGEQFF. Here the CDR3 DNA reads TGTGCCAGCAGCTCCCCGGGTCGAGTGGGTGAGCAGTTCTTC.

V and J are TRBV2 and TRBJ2-2; TRBD2 matches at 7 bases. The ends lost 6 bases at V and 5 bases at J; junction bases unmatched: 9. The CDR3 extends over 15 amino acids. Germline assignment: CDR1 SNHLY and CDR2 FYNNEI. CDR3 DNA: TGTGCCAGCAGGGCCGGGAGGTTGTGGACCGGGGAGCTGTTTTTT. Protein product: CASRAGRLWTGELFF.

The CDR3 region has the DNA TGTGCCAGCAGCCCACGGACAGATAACTATGGCTACACCTTC. Amino acid sequence: CASSPRTDNYGYTF. The rearrangement uses TRBV9 and TRBJ1-2; tentative D call: TRBD1 (6 bases). Trimming pared 4 bases from V and 1 base from J, leaving 11 bases between. Germline V gives CDR1 SGDLS, CDR2 YYNGEE. The CDR3 is 14 residues long.

The rearrangement uses TRBV21-1 and TRBJ1-5; the table assigns TRBD1, which was not confirmed against the DNA. TRBV21-1 is a pseudogene segment. The CDR3 runs 15 residues. The CDR3 DNA follows: TGTGCCAGCAGCAAAGGAACAGGGGCCAATCAGCCCCAGCATTTT. It specifies CASSKGTGANQPQHF.

V usage is TRBV4-2 and J usage is TRBJ2-1; 13 bases are a match to TRBD2. This CDR3 has 15 amino acids. CDR1 and CDR2 (germline): LGHNA, YNFKEQ. With 2 bases clipped from V and 8 bases from J, the junction kept 3 bases outside the gene matches. The DNA for the CDR3 is TGTGCCAGCAGCCAAACGGGACTAGCGGGACATGAGCAGTTCTTC. Residues: CASSQTGLAGHEQFF.

In regard to this clone: At one end the junction does not follow the germline gene, possibly because of a read error. The same CDR3 also results from other DNA sequences found in this sample. CDR3 DNA sequence: TGTGCCATTGGCCGGACTGACGAGTCGATTCTGTTC. Residues: CAIGRTDESILF. V and J are TRBV28 and TRBJ2-4; possibly TRBD2 for D (5 bases). The CDR3 consists of 12 residues. CDR1 and CDR2 (germline): MDHEN, SYDVKM.

J is TRBJ2-7 and V is TRBV27; no definite D call. With 5 bases removed from V and 6 bases from J, the gap between germline ends came to 11 bases. The CDR3 spans 12 residues. Looked up from germline, CDR1 is MNHEY and CDR2 is SMNVEV (reference sequence). The CDR3 sequence: CASSGPPGEQYF. The CDR3 DNA sequence: TGTGCCAGCAGTGGGCCTCCCGGCGAGCAGTACTTC.

V and J are TRBV15 and TRBJ1-5, with TRBD1 as a possible D gene (5 bases). The V gene lost 0 bases and the J gene lost 7 bases, with 13 bases spanning the gap. The CDR3 covers 15 residues. Germline assignment: CDR1 LNHNV and CDR2 YYDKDF (reference sequence). The CDR3 spells CATSRDPGGRQPQHF. Written as DNA, the CDR3 is TGTGCCACCAGCAGAGATCCGGGGGGAAGACAGCCCCAGCATTTT.

A single count supports this clone. The rearrangement uses TRBV7-2 and TRBJ2-2; a possible D gene is TRBD1 (6 bases). The germline V and J ends were trimmed by 5 bases and 6 bases, with 13 bases remaining between them. Germline CDR1 SGHTA, CDR2 FQGNSA. The CDR3 covers 14 residues. CDR3 amino acids: CASSQLRGAGELFF. The CDR3 DNA reads as TGTGCCAGCAGCCAACTCAGGGGCGCCGGGGAGCTGTTTTTT.

J is TRBJ2-3 and V is TRBV5-6; 10 nucleotides agree with TRBD2. Germline CDR1 is SGHDT and CDR2 is YYEEEE. Trimming removed 0 bases from V and 7 bases from J; junction bases left unmatched: 5. The CDR3 contains 15 residues. This chain's CDR3 is CASSLDASGGNTQYF. In DNA, the CDR3 is TGTGCCAGCAGCTTGGATGCTAGCGGGGGAAATACGCAGTATTTT.

The V and J genes are TRBV14 and TRBJ2-1; D perhaps matches TRBD2 (5 bases). The CDR3 runs to 13 residues. V lost 0 bases and J 9 bases, leaving 9 bases between the germline ends. The germline gives CDR1 SGHDN, CDR2 FVKESK. In DNA form, the CDR3 reads TGTGCCAGCAGCCAAGAGATAGGGAGTGAGCAGTTCTTC. Translating it yields CASSQEIGSEQFF.

The rearrangement uses TRBV28 and TRBJ2-2; 10 bases map to TRBD1. After removal of 11 bases from V and 4 bases from J, the junction contained 13 bases not matched to a gene. The CDR3 consists of 16 residues. CDR1 MDHEN and CDR2 SYDVKM come from the germline V gene. The CDR3 loop is CALSPYGQGVTGELFF. In nucleotides, the CDR3 is TGTGCCTTATCCCCTTACGGACAGGGGGTCACCGGGGAGCTGTTTTTT.

The chain couples TRBV5-1 to TRBJ2-7; D is ambiguous. The CDR3 totals 14 residues. Per the germline V gene, CDR1 is SGHRS and CDR2 is YFSETQ. V dropped 4 bases and J dropped 5 bases, with 16 bases sitting between them. DNA for the CDR3: TGCGCCAGCAGCCGCACGTCAACTGCCAACGAGCAGTACTTC. It codes for CASSRTSTANEQYF.

This sequence joins TRBV19 and TRBJ1-2; 9 bases line up with TRBD1. This CDR3 is 14 amino acids long. The germline V gene encodes CDR1 LNHDA and CDR2 SQIVND (reference sequence). V gave up 9 bases and J gave up 5 bases; unmatched junction bases: 10. In DNA, the CDR3 is TGTGCCAGCACATTAGGGACAGGGCCTTATGGCTACACCTTC. As protein: CASTLGTGPYGYTF.

This clone is a singleton in its sample. The gene calls are TRBV7-9 and TRBJ2-7; 8 bases match TRBD1. V was clipped by 4 bases and J by 3 bases; unmatched bases: 5. The V gene's germline CDR1 is SEHNR and CDR2 FQNEAQ (reference sequence). This CDR3 is 14 amino acids long. The chain's CDR3 is CASSSTDRVYEQYF. CDR3 sequence (DNA): TGTGCCAGCAGCTCTACGGACAGGGTCTACGAGCAGTACTTC.

The chain recombines TRBV7-2 with TRBJ2-3; 7 bases align to TRBD1. J lost 3 bases, V lost 6 bases, and 6 bases had no gene match. The germline gives CDR1 SGHTA, CDR2 FQGNSA. The CDR3 has 14 residues. The DNA of the CDR3 is TGTGCCAGCAGAAGCCGGGACAGTACAGATACGCAGTATTTT. This codes for CASRSRDSTDTQYF. The full variable domain, rest sourced from reference TRBV7-2 and TRBJ2-3, is GAGVSQSPSNKVTEKGKDVELRCDPISGHTALYWYRQSLGQGLEFLIYFQGNSAPDKSGLPSDRFSAERTGGSVSTLTIQRTQQEDSAVYLCASRSRDSTDTQYFGPGTRLTVL.

The chain employs TRBV7-2 and TRBJ2-7, with 10 bases that match TRBD1. CDR1 SGHTA and CDR2 FQGNSA come from the germline V gene. The V gene end was trimmed by 2 bases and the J gene end by 7 bases; junction bases not matched to a gene: 11. The CDR3 is made up of 16 amino acids. In nucleotides, the CDR3 is TGTGCCAGCAGCTTACTTCCTCGGACAGGGGGTGTTGAGCAGTACTTC. The encoded protein is CASSLLPRTGGVEQYF.

The chain joins TRBV19 to TRBJ2-2; TRBD1 is a possible D gene (5 bases). This CDR3 is 14 amino acids long. Germline values: CDR1 LNHDA, CDR2 SQIVND (reference sequence). Trimming took off 7 bases at V and 4 bases at J, with 13 bases between the two ends. Here the CDR3 reads CASNRRDGTGELFF. CDR3 DNA sequence: TGTGCCAGTAATCGCAGGGATGGCACCGGGGAGCTGTTTTTT.